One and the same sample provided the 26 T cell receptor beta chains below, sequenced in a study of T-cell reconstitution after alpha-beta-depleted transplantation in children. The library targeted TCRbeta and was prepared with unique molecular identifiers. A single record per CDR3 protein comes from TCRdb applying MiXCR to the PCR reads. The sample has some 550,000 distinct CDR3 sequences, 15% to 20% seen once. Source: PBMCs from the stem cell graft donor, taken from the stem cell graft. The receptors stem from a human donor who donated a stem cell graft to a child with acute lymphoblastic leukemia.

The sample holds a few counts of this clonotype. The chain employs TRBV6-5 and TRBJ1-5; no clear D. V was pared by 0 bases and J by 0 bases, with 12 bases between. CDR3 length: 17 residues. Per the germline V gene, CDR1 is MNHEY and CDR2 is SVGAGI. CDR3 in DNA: TGTGCCAGCAGTTACTCGAGCAGCGAGTATAGCAATCAGCCCCAGCATTTT. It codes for CASSYSSSEYSNQPQHF.

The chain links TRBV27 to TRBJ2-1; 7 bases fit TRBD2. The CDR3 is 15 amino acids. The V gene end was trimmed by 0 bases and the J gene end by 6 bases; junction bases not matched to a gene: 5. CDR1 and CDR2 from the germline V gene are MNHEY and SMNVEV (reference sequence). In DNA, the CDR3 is TGTGCCAGCAGTTTATCGGGCGGGAGCTCCAATGAGCAGTTCTTC. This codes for CASSLSGGSSNEQFF.

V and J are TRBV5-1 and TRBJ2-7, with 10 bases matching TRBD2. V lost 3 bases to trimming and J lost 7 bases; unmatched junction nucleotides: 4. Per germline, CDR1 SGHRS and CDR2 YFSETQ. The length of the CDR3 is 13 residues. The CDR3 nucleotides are TGCGCCAGCAGCTGGGAACTAGCGGGGGAGCAGTACTTC. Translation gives CASSWELAGEQYF. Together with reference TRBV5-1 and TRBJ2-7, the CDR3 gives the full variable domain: KAGVTQTPRYLIKTRGQQVTLSCSPISGHRSVSWYQQTPGQGLQFLFEYFSETQRNKGNFPGRFSGRQFSNSRSEMNVSTLELGDSALYLCASSWELAGEQYFGPGTRLTVT.

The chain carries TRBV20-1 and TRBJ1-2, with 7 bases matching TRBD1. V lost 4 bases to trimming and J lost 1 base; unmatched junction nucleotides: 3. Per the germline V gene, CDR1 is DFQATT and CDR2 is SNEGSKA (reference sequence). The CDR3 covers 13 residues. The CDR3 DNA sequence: TGCAGTGCTACCACAGGGGATAACTATGGCTACACCTTC. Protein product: CSATTGDNYGYTF.

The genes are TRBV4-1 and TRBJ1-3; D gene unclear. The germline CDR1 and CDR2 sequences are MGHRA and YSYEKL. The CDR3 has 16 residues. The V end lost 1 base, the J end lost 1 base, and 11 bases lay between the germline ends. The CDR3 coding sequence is TGCGCCAGCAGCCAAGTCTTCCGGGGATCTGGAAACACCATATATTTT. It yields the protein CASSQVFRGSGNTIYF.

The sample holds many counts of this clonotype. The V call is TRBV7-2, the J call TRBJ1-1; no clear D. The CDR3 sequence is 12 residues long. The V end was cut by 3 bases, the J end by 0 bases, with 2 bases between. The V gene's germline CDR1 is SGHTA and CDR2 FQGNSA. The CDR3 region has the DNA TGTGCCAGCAGCTTTATGAACACTGAAGCTTTCTTT. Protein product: CASSFMNTEAFF. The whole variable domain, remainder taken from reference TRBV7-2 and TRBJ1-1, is GAGVSQSPSNKVTEKGKDVELRCDPISGHTALYWYRQSLGQGLEFLIYFQGNSAPDKSGLPSDRFSAERTGGSVSTLTIQRTQQEDSAVYLCASSFMNTEAFFGQGTRLTVV.

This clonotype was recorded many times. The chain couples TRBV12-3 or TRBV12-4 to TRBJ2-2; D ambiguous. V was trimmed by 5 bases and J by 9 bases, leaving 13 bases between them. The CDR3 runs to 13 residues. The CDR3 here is CASSLLTPRELFF. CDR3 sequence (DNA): TGTGCCAGCAGTCTCTTAACCCCCCGGGAGCTGTTTTTT.

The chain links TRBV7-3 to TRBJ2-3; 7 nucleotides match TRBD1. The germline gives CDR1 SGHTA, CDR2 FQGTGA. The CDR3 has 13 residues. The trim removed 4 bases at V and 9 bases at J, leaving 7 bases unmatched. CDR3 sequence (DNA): TGTGCCAGCAGCTCAACAGGGGCCCGCACGCAGTATTTT. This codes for CASSSTGARTQYF.

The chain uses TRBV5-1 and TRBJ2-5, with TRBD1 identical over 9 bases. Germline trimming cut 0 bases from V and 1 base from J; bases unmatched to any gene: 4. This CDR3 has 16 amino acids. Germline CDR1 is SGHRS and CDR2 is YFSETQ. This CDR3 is CASSLAGQGLQETQYF. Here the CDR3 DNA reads TGCGCCAGCAGCTTGGCGGGACAGGGCCTCCAAGAGACCCAGTACTTC.

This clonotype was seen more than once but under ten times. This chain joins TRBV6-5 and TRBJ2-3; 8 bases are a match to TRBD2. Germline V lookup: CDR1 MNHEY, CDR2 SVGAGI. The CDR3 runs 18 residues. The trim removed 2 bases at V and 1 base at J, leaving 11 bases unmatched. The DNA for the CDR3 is TGTGCCAGCAGTTACGGGGTAGCGGGGCCTGGGGGCACAGATACGCAGTATTTT. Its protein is CASSYGVAGPGGTDTQYF.

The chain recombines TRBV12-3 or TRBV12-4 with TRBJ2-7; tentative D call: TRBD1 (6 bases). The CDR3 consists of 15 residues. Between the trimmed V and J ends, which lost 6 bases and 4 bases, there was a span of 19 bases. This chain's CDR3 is CASSASQGPTYEQYF. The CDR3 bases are TGTGCCAGCAGCGCCAGTCAGGGGCCTACATACGAGCAGTACTTC.

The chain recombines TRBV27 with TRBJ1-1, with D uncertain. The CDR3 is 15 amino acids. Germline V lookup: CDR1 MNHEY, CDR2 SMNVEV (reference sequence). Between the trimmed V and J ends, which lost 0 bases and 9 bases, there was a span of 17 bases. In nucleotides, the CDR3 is TGTGCCAGCAGTTTATCGATAATGGGGAGGCCCCAAGCTTTCTTT. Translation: CASSLSIMGRPQAFF.

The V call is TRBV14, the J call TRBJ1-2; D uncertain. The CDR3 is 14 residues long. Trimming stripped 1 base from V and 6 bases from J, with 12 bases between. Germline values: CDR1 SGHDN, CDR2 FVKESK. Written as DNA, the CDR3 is TGTGCCAGCAGCCAAGCCGGCCACGCCCATGGCTACACCTTC. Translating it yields CASSQAGHAHGYTF. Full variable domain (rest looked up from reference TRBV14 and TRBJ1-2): EAGVTQFPSHSVIEKGQTVTLRCDPISGHDNLYWYRRVMGKEIKFLLHFVKESKQDESGMPNNRFLAERTGGTYSTLKVQPAELEDSGVYFCASSQAGHAHGYTFGSGTRLTVV.

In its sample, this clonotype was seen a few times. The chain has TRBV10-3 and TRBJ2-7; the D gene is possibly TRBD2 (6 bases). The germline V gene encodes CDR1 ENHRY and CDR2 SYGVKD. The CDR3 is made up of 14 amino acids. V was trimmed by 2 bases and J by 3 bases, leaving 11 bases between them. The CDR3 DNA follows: TGTGCCATCAGTGAGGCGGGTAGCGGCTACGAGCAGTACTTC. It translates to CAISEAGSGYEQYF.

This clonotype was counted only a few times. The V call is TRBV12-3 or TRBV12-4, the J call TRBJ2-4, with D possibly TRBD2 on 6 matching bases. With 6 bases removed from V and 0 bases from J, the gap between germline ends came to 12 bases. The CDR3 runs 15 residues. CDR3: CASSPRGLAKNIQYF. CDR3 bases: TGTGCCAGCAGCCCTCGGGGACTAGCCAAAAACATTCAGTACTTC.

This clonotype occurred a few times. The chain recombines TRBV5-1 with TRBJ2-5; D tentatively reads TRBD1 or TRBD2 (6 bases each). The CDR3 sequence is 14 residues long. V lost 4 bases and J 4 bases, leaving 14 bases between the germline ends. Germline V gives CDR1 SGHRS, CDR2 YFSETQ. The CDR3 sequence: CASSPRTAGETQYF. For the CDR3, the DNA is TGCGCCAGCAGCCCGAGGACAGCGGGAGAGACCCAGTACTTC.

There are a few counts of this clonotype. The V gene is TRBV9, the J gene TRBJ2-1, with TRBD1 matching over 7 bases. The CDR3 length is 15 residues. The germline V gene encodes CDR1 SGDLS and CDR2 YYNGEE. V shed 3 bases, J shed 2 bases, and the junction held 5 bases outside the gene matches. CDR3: CASSATGLTYNEQFF. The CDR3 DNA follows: TGTGCCAGCAGCGCGACAGGGTTGACCTACAATGAGCAGTTCTTC.

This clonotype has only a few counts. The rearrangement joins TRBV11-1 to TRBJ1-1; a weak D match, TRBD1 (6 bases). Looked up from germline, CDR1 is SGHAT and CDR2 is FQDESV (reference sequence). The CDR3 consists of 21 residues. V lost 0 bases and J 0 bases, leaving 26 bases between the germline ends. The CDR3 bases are TGTGCCAGCAGCTTAGCGGTATACTCCAGGGGCAATAAGATAATGAACACTGAAGCTTTCTTT. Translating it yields CASSLAVYSRGNKIMNTEAFF.

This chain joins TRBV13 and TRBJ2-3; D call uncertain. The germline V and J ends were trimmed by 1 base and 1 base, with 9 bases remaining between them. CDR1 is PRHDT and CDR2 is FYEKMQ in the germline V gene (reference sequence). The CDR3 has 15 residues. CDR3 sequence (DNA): TGTGCCAGCAGCTTAGTTCTCACCCGCACAGATACGCAGTATTTT. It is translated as CASSLVLTRTDTQYF.

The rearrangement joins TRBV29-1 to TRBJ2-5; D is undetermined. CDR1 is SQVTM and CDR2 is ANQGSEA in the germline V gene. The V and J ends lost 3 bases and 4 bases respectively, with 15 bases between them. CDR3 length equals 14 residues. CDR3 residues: CSVESLLSGETQYF. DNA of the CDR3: TGCAGCGTTGAGTCCCTTCTATCCGGAGAGACCCAGTACTTC.

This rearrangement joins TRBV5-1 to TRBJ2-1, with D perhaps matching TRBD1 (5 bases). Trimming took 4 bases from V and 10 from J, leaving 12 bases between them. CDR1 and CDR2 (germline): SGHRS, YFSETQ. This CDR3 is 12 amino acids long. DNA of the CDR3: TGCGCCAGCAGCGCGACAGCTCAAGAGCAGTTCTTC. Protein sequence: CASSATAQEQFF.

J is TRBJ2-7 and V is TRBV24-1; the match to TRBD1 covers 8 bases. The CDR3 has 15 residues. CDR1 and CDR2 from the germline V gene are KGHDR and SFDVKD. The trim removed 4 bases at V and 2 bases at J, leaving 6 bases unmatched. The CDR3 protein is CATSEGTGLTYEQYF. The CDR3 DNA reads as TGTGCCACCAGTGAAGGGACAGGACTCACCTACGAGCAGTACTTC.

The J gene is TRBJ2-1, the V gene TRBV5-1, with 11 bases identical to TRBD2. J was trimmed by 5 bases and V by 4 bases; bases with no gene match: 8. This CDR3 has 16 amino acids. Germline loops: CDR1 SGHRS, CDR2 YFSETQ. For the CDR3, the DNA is TGCGCCAGCAGCGCAGCCGGGACTAGCGGAAACAATGAGCAGTTCTTC. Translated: CASSAAGTSGNNEQFF.

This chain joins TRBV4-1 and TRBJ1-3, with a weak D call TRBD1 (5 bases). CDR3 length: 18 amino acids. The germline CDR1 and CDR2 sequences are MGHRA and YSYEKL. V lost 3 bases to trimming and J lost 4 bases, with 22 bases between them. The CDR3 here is CASSQYHRSGTDGNTIYF. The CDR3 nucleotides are TGCGCCAGCAGCCAGTATCACCGTTCCGGGACGGACGGAAACACCATATATTTT.

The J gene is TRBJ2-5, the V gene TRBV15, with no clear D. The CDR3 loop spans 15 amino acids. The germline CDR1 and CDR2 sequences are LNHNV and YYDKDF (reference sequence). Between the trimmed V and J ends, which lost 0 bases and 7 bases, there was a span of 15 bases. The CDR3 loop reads CATSRDPASAGTQYF. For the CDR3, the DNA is TGTGCCACCAGCAGAGATCCAGCGTCGGCAGGGACCCAGTACTTC.

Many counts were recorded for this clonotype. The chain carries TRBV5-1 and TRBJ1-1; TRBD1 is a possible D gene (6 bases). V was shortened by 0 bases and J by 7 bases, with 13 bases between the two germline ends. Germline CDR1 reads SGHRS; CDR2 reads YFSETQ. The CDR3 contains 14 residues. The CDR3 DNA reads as TGCGCCAGCAGCTTGGTTGCAGGGGACGGTGAAGCTTTCTTT. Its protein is CASSLVAGDGEAFF.